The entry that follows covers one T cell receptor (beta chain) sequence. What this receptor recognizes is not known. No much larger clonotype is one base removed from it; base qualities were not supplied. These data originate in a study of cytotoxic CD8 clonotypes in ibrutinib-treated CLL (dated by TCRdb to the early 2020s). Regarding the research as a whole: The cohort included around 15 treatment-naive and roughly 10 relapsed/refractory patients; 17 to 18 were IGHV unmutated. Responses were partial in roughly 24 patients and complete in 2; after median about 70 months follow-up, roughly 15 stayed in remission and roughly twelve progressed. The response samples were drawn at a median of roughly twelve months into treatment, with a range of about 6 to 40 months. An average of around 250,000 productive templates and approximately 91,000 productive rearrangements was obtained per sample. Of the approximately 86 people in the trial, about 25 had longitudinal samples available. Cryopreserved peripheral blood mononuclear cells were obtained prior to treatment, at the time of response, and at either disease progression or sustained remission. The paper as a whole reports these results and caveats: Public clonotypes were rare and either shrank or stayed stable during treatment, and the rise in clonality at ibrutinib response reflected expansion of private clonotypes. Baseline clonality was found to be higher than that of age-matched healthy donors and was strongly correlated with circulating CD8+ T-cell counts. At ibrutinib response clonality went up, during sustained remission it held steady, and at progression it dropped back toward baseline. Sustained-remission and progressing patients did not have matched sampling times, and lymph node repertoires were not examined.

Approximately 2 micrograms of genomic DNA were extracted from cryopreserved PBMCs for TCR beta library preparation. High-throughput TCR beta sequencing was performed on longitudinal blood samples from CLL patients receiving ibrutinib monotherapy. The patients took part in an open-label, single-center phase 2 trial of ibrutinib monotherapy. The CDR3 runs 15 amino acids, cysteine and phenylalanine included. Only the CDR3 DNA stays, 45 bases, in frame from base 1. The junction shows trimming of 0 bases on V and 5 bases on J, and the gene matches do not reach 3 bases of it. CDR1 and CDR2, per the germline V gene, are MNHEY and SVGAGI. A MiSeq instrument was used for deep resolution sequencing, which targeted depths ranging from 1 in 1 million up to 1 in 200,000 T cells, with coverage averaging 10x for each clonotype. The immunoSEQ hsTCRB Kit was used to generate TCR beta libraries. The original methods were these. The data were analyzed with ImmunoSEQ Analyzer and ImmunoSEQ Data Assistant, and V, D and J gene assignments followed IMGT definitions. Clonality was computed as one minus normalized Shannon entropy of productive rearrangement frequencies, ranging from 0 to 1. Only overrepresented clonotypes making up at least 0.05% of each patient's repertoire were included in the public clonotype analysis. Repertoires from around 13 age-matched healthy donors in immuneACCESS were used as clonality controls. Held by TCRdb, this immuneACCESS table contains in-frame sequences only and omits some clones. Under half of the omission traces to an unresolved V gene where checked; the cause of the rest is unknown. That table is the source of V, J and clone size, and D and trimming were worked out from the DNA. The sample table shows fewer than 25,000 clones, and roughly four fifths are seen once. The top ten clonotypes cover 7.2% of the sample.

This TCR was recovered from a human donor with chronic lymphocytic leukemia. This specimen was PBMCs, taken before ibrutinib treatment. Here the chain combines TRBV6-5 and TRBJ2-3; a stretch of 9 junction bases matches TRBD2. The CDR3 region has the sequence CASSYSAGGGDTQYF. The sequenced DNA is TGTGCCAGCAGTTACTCGGCGGGGGGGGGAGATACGCAGTATTTT.